The 17 T cell receptor beta chains in this list originate from one sample, sequenced in a study of regulatory T cells in long-lasting Graves disease. Time point of the sample: newly diagnosed GD, antithyroid drugs for less than 3 months. Extracted RNA from PBMCs served as the source of the TCR library. iRepertoire HTBI primers and Arm-PCR of CDR3 regions built TCR beta libraries. Each CDR3 protein is one row after TCRdb ran MiXCR on the multiplex PCR reads. This repertoire shows about 610,000 distinct CDR3 sequences, about 16% found once; its top ten account for around 13%. The data also belong to a second study, concerning T cells in Graves' hyperthyroidism and ophthalmopathy.

The starting material was peripheral blood mononuclear cells (PBMCs), obtained at new diagnosis, from a patient treated with antithyroid drugs. The receptors come from a young man with Graves disease.

This clonotype appeared many times. V is TRBV6-2 or TRBV6-3 and J is TRBJ1-6; D ambiguous. Germline CDR1 MNHEY, CDR2 SVGEGT. This CDR3 is 13 amino acids long. V dropped 8 bases and J dropped 0 bases, with 5 bases sitting between them. The CDR3 is CASGLSYNSPLHF. CDR3 bases: TGTGCCAGCGGGCTCTCCTATAATTCACCCCTCCACTTT.

This clonotype was detected many times. V and J are TRBV7-2 and TRBJ2-5, with no clear D. V lost 5 bases and J lost 7, with 17 bases in between. This CDR3 contains 14 residues. Germline lookup yields CDR1 SGHTA and CDR2 FQGNSA. The chain's CDR3 is CASSPRPEWRTQYF. Written as DNA, the CDR3 is TGTGCCAGCAGCCCCCGGCCGGAGTGGAGGACCCAGTACTTC.

The CDR3 sequence: CASSLAGYNEKLFF. CDR3 bases: TGTGCCAGCAGCTTGGCGGGGTATAATGAAAAACTGTTTTTT. The rearrangement uses TRBV5-5 and TRBJ1-4, with unresolved D. V shed 0 bases and J shed 4 bases, with 7 bases lying between them. This CDR3 contains 14 residues. Germline lookup yields CDR1 SGHKS and CDR2 YYEKEE (reference sequence).

The chain has TRBV18 and TRBJ2-7; 8 bases match TRBD1. This CDR3 has 14 amino acids. From germline, CDR1 is KGHSH and CDR2 LQKENI. V gave up 4 bases and J gave up 3 bases; unmatched junction bases: 5. CDR3 region: CASSLQTGDYEQYF. CDR3 sequence (DNA): TGTGCCAGCTCACTCCAGACAGGGGACTACGAGCAGTACTTC.

This clonotype was observed many times. The rearrangement links TRBV28 to TRBJ1-1, with D unresolved. V was clipped by 6 bases and J by 3 bases, with 5 bases between them. Germline V gene data show CDR1 as MDHEN and CDR2 as SYDVKM. This CDR3 contains 11 residues. As DNA, the CDR3 is TGTGCCAGCAGCGGGTACACTGAAGCTTTCTTT. Encoded protein: CASSGYTEAFF. The full variable domain, in which reference TRBV28 and TRBJ1-1 provide the parts outside the CDR3, is DVKVTQSSRYLVKRTGEKVFLECVQDMDHENMFWYRQDPGLGLRLIYFSYDVKMKEKGDIPEGYSVSREKKERFSLILESASTNQTSMYLCASSGYTEAFFGQGTRLTVV.

At least ten counts were recorded for this clonotype. The chain recombines TRBV30 with TRBJ2-7; D ambiguous. Trimming stripped 5 bases from V and 0 bases from J, with 8 bases between. The germline CDR1 and CDR2 sequences are GTSNPN and SVGIG (reference sequence). The CDR3 contains 12 residues. In DNA, the CDR3 is TGTGCCTGGGAGAGTCCCTCCTACGAGCAGTACTTC. This codes for CAWESPSYEQYF.

This clonotype was seen repeatedly, ten times or more. This chain connects TRBV12-3 or TRBV12-4 to TRBJ2-7; 7 positions agree with TRBD1. The junction had 10 bases not matched to a gene; V was cut back by 5 bases and J by 0 bases. The CDR3 is 16 residues long. The CDR3 nucleotides are TGTGCCAGCAGTCCCCGGACAGGACGCCACTCCTACGAGCAGTACTTC. Translating it yields CASSPRTGRHSYEQYF.

This clonotype was recorded at least ten times. The rearrangement uses TRBV27 and TRBJ2-2; 14 positions agree with TRBD2. CDR1 is MNHEY and CDR2 is SMNVEV in the germline V gene (reference sequence). Trimming at V came to 4 bases and at J to 4 bases, leaving 8 bases not matched to a gene. CDR3 length: 18 amino acids. The CDR3 spells CASSSGLAGVGFTGELFF. For the CDR3, the DNA is TGTGCCAGCAGTTCGGGACTAGCGGGAGTGGGATTCACCGGGGAGCTGTTTTTT.

Ten or more counts support this clonotype. The V and J genes are TRBV28 and TRBJ2-1; D unclear. Looked up from germline, CDR1 is MDHEN and CDR2 is SYDVKM. The CDR3 length is 12 residues. With 6 bases removed from V and 8 bases from J, the gap between germline ends came to 11 bases. CDR3 sequence (DNA): TGTGCCAGCAGCTGGGCTGGTGATGAGCAGTTCTTC. It encodes CASSWAGDEQFF.

The rearrangement links TRBV5-6 to TRBJ1-1; TRBD1 is a possible D gene (6 bases). CDR3 length: 16 amino acids. CDR1 is SGHDT, CDR2 YYEEEE, per germline. The V gene lost 6 bases and the J gene lost 0 bases, with 18 bases spanning the gap. In nucleotides, the CDR3 is TGTGCCAGCACCATGTGGGGGGCCGGACTGAACACTGAAGCTTTCTTT. Translated: CASTMWGAGLNTEAFF.

In this sample, this clonotype turned up many times. This sequence joins TRBV6-1 and TRBJ1-2; the match to TRBD1 covers 7 bases. V was pared by 6 bases and J by 4 bases, with 11 bases of the junction left unmatched. CDR1 and CDR2 from the germline V gene are MNHNS and SASEGT. CDR3 length equals 15 residues. For the CDR3, the DNA is TGTGCCAGCAGCTTAGACAGGGCGGGGGGCTATGGCTACACCTTC. It yields the protein CASSLDRAGGYGYTF.

V and J are TRBV29-1 and TRBJ1-1; D gene ambiguous. Germline V CDR1 and CDR2: SQVTM, ANQGSEA. The CDR3 is made up of 14 amino acids. The V gene lost 7 bases and the J gene lost 0 bases, with 15 bases spanning the gap. CDR3 nucleotides: TGCAGCGACATATCGTCACAAGTGAACACTGAAGCTTTCTTT. Translated: CSDISSQVNTEAFF.

Ten or more counts support this clonotype. The V gene is TRBV10-1, the J gene TRBJ2-7; 7 bases line up with TRBD1. Germline-derived CDR1 and CDR2 are WNHNN and SYGVQD (reference sequence). J lost 0 bases, V lost 5 bases, and 7 bases had no gene match. The CDR3 has 15 residues. As DNA, the CDR3 is TGCGCCAGCAGTTACAGGGGTCCCCACTCCTACGAGCAGTACTTC. The encoded protein is CASSYRGPHSYEQYF.

This clonotype was recorded many times. V and J are TRBV5-1 and TRBJ2-3, with D perhaps assigned TRBD1 or TRBD2 (5 bases each). The CDR3 sequence is 15 residues long. The germline gives CDR1 SGHRS, CDR2 YFSETQ. The germline V and J ends were trimmed by 3 bases and 0 bases, with 11 bases remaining between them. DNA for the CDR3: TGCGCCAGCAGCTACGACGGGACCAGCACAGATACGCAGTATTTT. Protein sequence: CASSYDGTSTDTQYF. The whole variable domain, remainder taken from reference TRBV5-1 and TRBJ2-3, is KAGVTQTPRYLIKTRGQQVTLSCSPISGHRSVSWYQQTPGQGLQFLFEYFSETQRNKGNFPGRFSGRQFSNSRSEMNVSTLELGDSALYLCASSYDGTSTDTQYFGPGTRLTVL.

Ten or more counts support this clonotype. This chain joins TRBV20-1 and TRBJ2-3; maybe TRBD2 (6 bases). Trimming stripped 1 base from V and 5 bases from J, with 19 bases between. From germline, CDR1 is DFQATT and CDR2 SNEGSKA (reference sequence). The CDR3 extends over 16 amino acids. The CDR3 here is CSARAPLAKEGDTQYF. In DNA form, the CDR3 reads TGCAGTGCTAGAGCCCCCCTAGCGAAAGAGGGAGATACGCAGTATTTT.

This clonotype was recorded a few times. This chain joins TRBV7-9 and TRBJ1-4; a possible D gene is TRBD1 (5 bases). CDR3 size: 14 residues. Looked up from germline, CDR1 is SEHNR and CDR2 is FQNEAQ (reference sequence). The ends were cut back, 5 bases at V and 5 bases at J, with 12 bases in the middle. CDR3 in amino acids: CASSPGTGNEKLFF. The DNA of the CDR3 is TGTGCCAGCAGCCCTGGGACCGGCAATGAAAAACTGTTTTTT.

J is TRBJ2-5 and V is TRBV20-1, with 7 bases aligning to TRBD2. The trim removed 3 bases at V and 2 bases at J, leaving 6 bases unmatched. CDR3 size: 14 residues. Germline V CDR1 and CDR2: DFQATT, SNEGSKA (reference sequence). The CDR3 region has the DNA TGCAGTGCTAGCTGGGGCGGGGGACAAGAGACCCAGTACTTC. Protein product: CSASWGGGQETQYF.